The 29 T cell receptor beta chains listed next were all sequenced from one sample in a study of metastatic and nonmetastatic thyroid tumors. TCRdb recomputed clones from the PCR reads via MiXCR. The sample has approximately 15,000 clones; 10% to 15% are singletons. No patient received treatment before thyroid surgery. The specimen was blood. These receptors all come from a female donor with papillary thyroid cancer or a benign thyroid nodule (not recorded which). Some clones in this sample may be carry-over from other donors' samples.

Relative to its sample, this clone is medium-sized. The rearrangement joins TRBV6-1 to TRBJ2-1; 8 positions match TRBD2. Looked up from germline, CDR1 is MNHNS and CDR2 is SASEGT. The V gene end was trimmed by 10 bases and the J gene end by 7 bases; junction bases not matched to a gene: 12. The CDR3 runs to 14 residues. DNA of the CDR3: TGTGCCACCTCTCCAGCGGGGGATTTAAATGAGCAGTTCTTC. This sequence encodes CATSPAGDLNEQFF.

Within the sample, this clone is medium-sized. The J gene is TRBJ1-1, the V gene TRBV6-2 or TRBV6-3, with D unclear. Trimming cost V 4 bases and J 8 bases, with 17 bases left between them. Germline loops: CDR1 MNHEY, CDR2 SVGEGT. The CDR3 covers 14 residues. The CDR3 nucleotides read TGTGCCAGCAGTTTCCCAAGGGAACGGATGGAAGCTTTCTTT. Translation gives CASSFPRERMEAFF.

Sample share makes this clone medium-sized (0.01 to 0.1%). The gene calls are TRBV24-1 and TRBJ2-1; 11 bases agree with TRBD2. The CDR3 covers 14 residues. The germline V gene encodes CDR1 KGHDR and CDR2 SFDVKD. The ends lost 6 bases at V and 7 bases at J; junction bases unmatched: 4. For the CDR3, the DNA is TGTGCCACCAGTAAATCTAGCGGGAGGAATGAGCAGTTCTTC. Protein sequence: CATSKSSGRNEQFF.

This clone occurred a few times. Its ends do not fully match the called genes, so a read error is possible. DNA of the CDR3: TGCGACAGCAGCTGGAGGGCCCTTAACACCGGGGAGCTGTTTTTT. This gives the protein CDSSWRALNTGELFF. This chain links TRBV10-2 with TRBJ2-2, with TRBD2 as a possible D gene (6 bases). The CDR3 is 15 residues long. CDR1 WSHSY and CDR2 SAAADI come from the germline V gene.

This clone was seen a handful of times. V and J are TRBV6-1 and TRBJ1-4; D is undetermined. The germline V gene has CDR1 MNHNS and CDR2 SASEGT. Trimming removed 7 bases at V and 6 bases at J, with 12 bases between. The CDR3 spans 13 residues. The CDR3 region has the DNA TGTGCCAGCAAGTCGGGAGTAGATGAAAAACTGTTTTTT. It specifies CASKSGVDEKLFF.

This clone ranks as medium-sized. V usage is TRBV12-3 or TRBV12-4 and J usage is TRBJ2-7, with 8 positions matching TRBD1. Trimming cost V 6 bases and J 6 bases; bases outside gene matches: 7. The CDR3 extends over 13 amino acids. The CDR3: CASSRRGRIEQYF. The CDR3 region has the DNA TGTGCCAGCAGCCGCAGGGGGCGCATCGAGCAGTACTTC.

This clone was observed many times. The chain couples TRBV5-1 to TRBJ1-4, with TRBD1 as a possible D gene (5 bases). V was clipped by 4 bases and J by 3 bases, with 13 bases between them. There are 15 residues in the CDR3. Per the germline V gene, CDR1 is SGHRS and CDR2 is YFSETQ. Here the CDR3 DNA reads TGCGCCAGCAGCCCCTCGAGGGGACCTAATGAAAAACTGTTTTTT. As protein: CASSPSRGPNEKLFF.

In its sample, this clone was seen a few times. The gene calls are TRBV15 and TRBJ1-3; D gene ambiguous. The CDR3 contains 16 residues. CDR1 and CDR2 from the germline V gene are LNHNV and YYDKDF (reference sequence). V lost 0 bases, J lost 9 bases, and 18 bases lay in between. The CDR3 DNA reads TGTGCCACCAGCAGAGATACCGACTCGGAAGGTTTCACCATATATTTT. It yields the protein CATSRDTDSEGFTIYF.

This clone was recorded at least ten times. A much bigger clone sits one base away, suggesting this may be a read error. This chain links TRBV12-3 or TRBV12-4 with TRBJ2-1; 13 bases are shared with TRBD2. Unmatched junction bases numbered 5, after V lost 7 bases and J lost 2 bases. CDR3 length: 16 residues. The CDR3, as DNA: TGTGCCAGCACCCGGACTAGCGGGGGACCCTACAATGAGCAGTTCTTC. Protein product: CASTRTSGGPYNEQFF.

The rearrangement links TRBV12-5 to TRBJ2-2; TRBD2 matches 12 bases. Germline CDR1 is LGHNT and CDR2 is FRNRAP. V dropped 0 bases and J dropped 3; count of bases not matched to a gene: 14. The length of the CDR3 is 21 residues. The CDR3 region has the DNA TGTGCTAGTGGTTTGGTATCGAAATTGACTAGCGGGAGTCAATACACCGGGGAGCTGTTTTTT. It is translated as CASGLVSKLTSGSQYTGELFF.

A remark on this clone: At one end the junction does not follow the germline gene, possibly because of a read error. The gene calls are TRBV30 and TRBJ2-3; TRBD2 might be the D (5 bases). Looked up from germline, CDR1 is GTSNPN and CDR2 is SVGIG (reference sequence). This CDR3 comprises 13 residues. The CDR3 nucleotides are TGTGCCTTGAGTGAGGGTAACGTCCAGACGCAGTATTTT. It specifies CALSEGNVQTQYF.

Ten or more counts support this clone. In DNA form, the CDR3 reads TGTGCCAGCAGCTTAAAGAGAGGACAAGAGACCCAGTACTTC. This gives the protein CASSLKRGQETQYF. This rearrangement joins TRBV7-9 to TRBJ2-5, with D hard to call. The CDR3 length is 14 residues. From germline, CDR1 is SEHNR and CDR2 FQNEAQ (reference sequence). The V and J ends lost 2 bases and 2 bases respectively, with 9 bases between them.

The CDR3 nucleotides are TGCGCCAGCAAGGACAGGGCGGGTGGAAACACCATATATTTT. It codes for CASKDRAGGNTIYF. The chain combines TRBV5-1 with TRBJ1-3, with TRBD1 matching over 8 bases. The CDR3 has 14 amino acids. CDR1 is SGHRS, CDR2 YFSETQ, per germline. V gave up 6 bases and J gave up 3 bases; unmatched junction bases: 5.

In this sample, this clone turned up many times. The V and J genes are TRBV29-1 and TRBJ1-2; no reliable D call. The V end lost 7 bases, the J end lost 5 bases, and 11 bases lay between the germline ends. The CDR3 totals 11 residues. The germline CDR1 and CDR2 sequences are SQVTM and ANQGSEA. The CDR3: CSARKTYGYTF. DNA of the CDR3: TGCAGCGCAAGGAAAACGTATGGCTACACCTTC.

This clone appeared many times. The rearrangement joins TRBV4-1 to TRBJ2-2; D possibly corresponds to TRBD1 (5 bases). V was pared by 2 bases and J by 2 bases, with 12 bases between. The CDR3 totals 16 residues. In germline, CDR1 is MGHRA, CDR2 YSYEKL. CDR3 nucleotide sequence: TGCGCCAGCAGCCAATTCGGGCAGGGTAACACCGGGGAGCTGTTTTTT. Translation: CASSQFGQGNTGELFF.

This chain uses TRBV6-1 with TRBJ1-1, with no clear D. CDR3 length equals 14 residues. Germline V gene sequence: CDR1 MNHNS, CDR2 SASEGT. The V end was cut by 5 bases, the J end by 1 base, with 11 bases between. Written as DNA, the CDR3 is TGTGCCAGCAGTTGGTCCACGGGGAACACTGAAGCTTTCTTT. It yields the protein CASSWSTGNTEAFF.

Comment on this clone: Other nucleotide sequences in the sample specify the same CDR3. The gene calls are TRBV6-1 and TRBJ2-4; D not resolved. The germline V gene encodes CDR1 MNHNS and CDR2 SASEGT. The CDR3 is made up of 17 amino acids. Deletions cut 4 bases from V and 2 bases from J, with 18 bases between. The CDR3: CASSALLWGATKNIQYF. The CDR3 DNA sequence: TGTGCCAGCAGTGCCCTCCTCTGGGGTGCCACCAAAAACATTCAGTACTTC.

Relative to its sample, this clone is medium-sized. This chain connects TRBV28 to TRBJ2-7; D might be TRBD1 or TRBD2, each matching 5 bases. This CDR3 has 14 amino acids. Germline CDR1 reads MDHEN; CDR2 reads SYDVKM. V lost 3 bases and J lost 1, with 10 bases in between. The CDR3 here is CASSFGTESYEQYF. In nucleotides, the CDR3 is TGTGCCAGCAGTTTTGGGACCGAGTCCTACGAGCAGTACTTC.

This rearrangement joins TRBV6-1 to TRBJ2-1; TRBD1 agrees at 11 bases. Germline CDR1 and CDR2: MNHNS and SASEGT. The CDR3 length is 18 residues. V shed 4 bases, J shed 0 bases, and the junction held 8 bases outside the gene matches. CDR3 protein: CASSGAGQGGISYNEQFF. CDR3 in DNA: TGTGCCAGCAGTGGAGCGGGACAGGGGGGGATCTCCTACAATGAGCAGTTCTTC.

In this sample, this clone turned up once. The rearrangement uses TRBV20-1 and TRBJ1-2; the match to TRBD1 covers 10 bases. The CDR3 has 14 amino acids. V dropped 0 bases and J dropped 7; count of bases not matched to a gene: 5. Germline lookup yields CDR1 DFQATT and CDR2 SNEGSKA (reference sequence). The CDR3 DNA follows: TGCAGTGCTAGAGATCGACAGGGGGCGTCTGGCTACACCTTC. Translation: CSARDRQGASGYTF.

This clone is judged medium-sized. This chain connects TRBV6-2 or TRBV6-3 to TRBJ1-5; D is possibly TRBD1 (5 bases). Trimming took off 6 bases at V and 3 bases at J, with 15 bases between the two ends. The CDR3 is 15 amino acids. Looked up from germline, CDR1 is MNHEY and CDR2 is SVGEGT. The CDR3 here is CASSYGTRNNQPQHF. CDR3 DNA: TGTGCCAGCAGCTACGGGACGCGAAACAATCAGCCCCAGCATTTT.

Comment on this clone: One base away lies a much larger clone, so this may be a sequencing read error. J is TRBJ1-5 and V is TRBV11-2, with D possibly being TRBD1 (6 bases). Germline V CDR1 and CDR2: SGHAT, FQNNGV. The CDR3 is made up of 15 amino acids. CDR3 amino acids: CASSLFSGVGQPQRF. CDR3 nucleotide sequence: TGTGCCAGCAGCTTATTTTCAGGGGTGGGTCAGCCCCAGCGTTTT.

Concerning this clone: Given the absence of the conserved phenylalanine or tryptophan at the CDR3 end, a read error is likely. The limits of the CDR3 on the DNA are not certain, so only TCRdb's listed CDR3 is given. V and J are TRBV24-1 and TRBJ1-2. CDR1 is KGHDR and CDR2 is SFDVKD in the germline V gene. A total of 10 residues make up the CDR3, ends included. CDR3 protein: CATSDFLPTL.

This clone was observed a handful of times. The chain links TRBV28 to TRBJ2-7; D might be TRBD1 (6 bases). This CDR3 contains 15 residues. The germline gives CDR1 MDHEN, CDR2 SYDVKM. Trimming removed 6 bases from V and 3 bases from J, with 18 bases in between. The CDR3 DNA reads TGTGCCAGCAGCATCCCCAGCTTAGGGGGCTACGAGCAGTACTTC. This encodes CASSIPSLGGYEQYF.

At least ten counts were recorded for this clone. The chain couples TRBV29-1 to TRBJ1-1; 10 bases line up with TRBD1. The CDR3 loop spans 14 amino acids. V gave up 3 bases and J gave up 4 bases; unmatched junction bases: 5. Germline assignment: CDR1 SQVTM and CDR2 ANQGSEA. As DNA, the CDR3 is TGCAGCGTTGACGGGGACAGGGGCGGCACTGAAGCTTTCTTT. It specifies CSVDGDRGGTEAFF.

This clone was counted at least ten times. The rearrangement uses TRBV6-1 and TRBJ2-1; no clear D. V was pared by 3 bases and J by 0 bases, with 12 bases between. This CDR3 has 16 residues. In germline, CDR1 is MNHNS, CDR2 SASEGT. In nucleotides, the CDR3 is TGTGCCAGCAGTGATCAACCCCCAGTCTCCTACAATGAGCAGTTCTTC. This codes for CASSDQPPVSYNEQFF.

By share, this clone counts as medium-sized. The J gene is TRBJ1-2, the V gene TRBV28; 10 bases are shared with TRBD1. The length of the CDR3 is 15 residues. With V trimmed by 8 bases and J by 3 bases, 9 bases remained unmatched. Germline assignment: CDR1 MDHEN and CDR2 SYDVKM. CDR3 bases: TGTGCCAGCTTCCCGGGACAGGGGATTCACTATGGCTACACCTTC. This gives the protein CASFPGQGIHYGYTF.

The V and J genes are TRBV7-8 and TRBJ2-7; tentatively, D is TRBD1 or TRBD2 (5 bases each). From germline, CDR1 is SGHVS and CDR2 FQNEAQ. CDR3 length: 17 residues. Trimming left V 7 bases short and J 4 bases short, with 26 bases between. CDR3 loop: CASIPPGRDPGGYEQYF. CDR3 DNA: TGTGCCAGCATCCCCCCGGGCCGGGACCCAGGTGGGTACGAGCAGTACTTC.

This clone was picked up a small number of times. The chain carries TRBV27 and TRBJ1-5; D is unclear. With the DNA end fitting TRBJ2-3 better, the J assignment may be wrong. The CDR3 is made up of 14 amino acids. Germline V gives CDR1 MNHEY, CDR2 SMNVEV (reference sequence). CDR3 coding DNA: TGTGCCAGCATCCCGACGTATAGCAATCAGCCCCAGTATTTT. This gives the protein CASIPTYSNQPQYF.